Reported below is one TCR beta chain. These data belong to a study of blood T cell repertoires in COVID-19. The V and J ends lost 7 bases and 2 bases respectively, with 18 bases between them. Germline V gene data show CDR1 as MDHEN and CDR2 as SYDVKM. This CDR3 is built from 16 residues. TCRdb's copy holds only in-frame clones and misses some; the assay was immunoSEQ multiplex PCR. Of about 85,000 clones in the sample, roughly 89% were seen once. The sample comprised peripheral blood. This TCR derives from a man aged 50 to 60 with acute or convalescent COVID-19. The rearrangement joins TRBV28 to TRBJ1-3, with D maybe TRBD1 (5 bases). The CDR3 DNA follows: TGTGCCAGCAAGTCCCGGGGGGTAGCAGCTGGAAACACCATATATTTT. This codes for CASKSRGVAAGNTIYF. Full variable domain (outside the CDR3, taken from reference TRBV28 and TRBJ1-3): DVKVTQSSRYLVKRTGEKVFLECVQDMDHENMFWYRQDPGLGLRLIYFSYDVKMKEKGDIPEGYSVSREKKERFSLILESASTNQTSMYLCASKSRGVAAGNTIYFGEGSWLTVV.